The entry that follows covers one T cell receptor beta chain sequence. Measured with immunoSEQ multiplex PCR; TCRdb has only the in-frame clones, and not every one. The sample contains 120,000 to 150,000 clones, around 81% of which appear only once. The sample belongs to a study of blood T cell repertoires in COVID-19. This receptor was obtained from a man in his fifties or sixties with active or convalescent COVID-19. The sample was peripheral blood.

This chain's CDR3 is CASSRLAGGPTGELFF. The DNA for the CDR3 is TGTGCCAGCAGTCGACTAGCGGGAGGGCCAACCGGGGAGCTGTTTTTT. J is TRBJ2-2 and V is TRBV6-6; TRBD2 matches 14 bases. J gave up 5 bases and V 5 bases, and 4 bases lay outside the gene matches. The CDR3 extends over 16 amino acids. The V gene's germline CDR1 is MNHNY and CDR2 SVGAGI (reference sequence).